Detailed here is one T cell receptor beta chain. A few counts support this clonotype. This clone's antigen is unknown. Base-call qualities are not available, and no considerably larger clone is one nucleotide away. This entry belongs to a study of T-cell memory formation after mild COVID-19 listed by TCRdb under 2021. Broadly, across the study: TCR sequence clusters from the two donors were found to be largely donor specific. Longitudinal TCRalpha and TCRbeta repertoire sequencing tracked T-cell clones expanding and contracting after mild COVID-19 in a couple of donors. Two young, previously healthy adult volunteers, one female and one male, were included in the cohort.

Via the germline V gene (reference sequence), CDR1 is SEHNR and CDR2 FQNEAQ. V lost 1 base and J lost 0 bases, and the count of bases not matched to a germline gene is 3. From cysteine to phenylalanine, the CDR3 is 16 amino acids long. The CDR3 DNA has 48 bases and is translated from base 1. TCRdb records Illumina NovaSeq 6000 as the sequencer. TCRalpha and TCRbeta cDNA libraries were built by 5'RACE with constant-segment primers, adding sample barcodes and unique molecular identifiers. Trizol reagent was used to extract RNA from every sample. The libraries were amplified in two PCR steps, and the second step added a second sample barcode and Illumina TruSeq adapters. Sequencing of libraries was performed on an Illumina NovaSeq with 2 x 150 bp paired-end reads. As for the authors' bioinformatics: The reads were demultiplexed and collapsed into UMI-guided consensus sequences using migec v1.2.7. Using mixcr v2.1.11, the UMI consensuses were aligned to TRA and TRB V and J templates and assembled into clonotypes. A clonotype was counted as expanded or contracted only if both edgeR and NoisET called the change significant, with noise models trained on biological replicates. For edgeR calls, the thresholds were a false discovery rate-adjusted p below 0.01 and a log2 fold-change of 1. As an exploratory analysis of dynamics, PCA with hierarchical clustering was applied to max-normalized trajectories of the 1000 most abundant clonotypes. Separately sequenced CD4+ and CD8+ repertoires were used to assign the CD4 or CD8 phenotype of responding clones. The public reads were quality trimmed at Q25 with fastp and then assembled into clones with MiXCR by TCRdb, keeping productive beta chains. For every CDR3 protein sequence, its rows merge into one entry that carries the most common genes and DNA. TCRdb assigned the V and J calls; the authors' analysis was not used. The sample yields some 110,000 distinct CDR3 sequences; 9.5% to 15% were counted once. The ten largest make up around 25% of the sample.

Paper-wide results and their limitations: Contracting CD4+ clones were located mainly in the CM and EM memory subsets, whereas CD8+ clones were found to be enriched in EMRA. Whether the second-wave clones peaking on day 37 were SARS-CoV-2 specific was not confirmed. The study covered only two mild cases, and larger cohorts including severe cases with pre-infection samples were considered necessary. Some responding clones were detected in pre-infection memory, which suggested that pre-existing cross-reactive memory T cells had joined the SARS-CoV-2 response. From day 15 to 85, contracting clones showed balanced CD4/CD8 phenotypes, whereas a second wave of clones that expanded from day 15 to 37 leaned towards CD4+.

Ficoll-Paque density gradient centrifugation was used to isolate PBMCs. The chain is made from TRBV7-9 and TRBJ2-4, and TRBD2 matches 7 of the central bases. The specimen was PBMCs or a T cell subset sorted from them (not recorded which). The receptor's source is an adult woman who had mild COVID-19 (a few samples of this study predate the infection). The sample titles of this study are shuffled in the database, so cell type and time point are left out; the donor was told from shared clones. The CDR3 region reads CASSLGLASAKNIQYF. The DNA is as follows: TGTGCCAGCAGCTTAGGACTAGCCTCAGCCAAAAACATTCAGTACTTC. The full variable domain, completed from the reference TRBV7-9 and TRBJ2-4 proteins outside the CDR3, reads DTGVSQNPRHKITKRGQNVTFRCDPISEHNRLYWYRQTLGQGPEFLTYFQNEAQLEKSRLLSDRFSAERPKGSFSTLEIQRTEQGDSAMYLCASSLGLASAKNIQYFGAGTRLSVL.